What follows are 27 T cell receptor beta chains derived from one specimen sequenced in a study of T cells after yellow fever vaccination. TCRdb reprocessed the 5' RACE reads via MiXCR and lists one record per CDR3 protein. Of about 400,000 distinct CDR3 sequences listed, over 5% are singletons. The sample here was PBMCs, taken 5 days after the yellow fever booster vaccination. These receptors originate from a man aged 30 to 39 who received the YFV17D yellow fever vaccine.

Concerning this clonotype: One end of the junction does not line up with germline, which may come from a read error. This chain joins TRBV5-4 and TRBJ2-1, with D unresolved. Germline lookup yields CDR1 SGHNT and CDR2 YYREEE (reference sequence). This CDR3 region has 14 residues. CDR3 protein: CASSTARNYNKQFF. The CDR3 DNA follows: TGTGCCAGCAGTACGGCTAGGAACTACAATAAGCAGTTCTTC.

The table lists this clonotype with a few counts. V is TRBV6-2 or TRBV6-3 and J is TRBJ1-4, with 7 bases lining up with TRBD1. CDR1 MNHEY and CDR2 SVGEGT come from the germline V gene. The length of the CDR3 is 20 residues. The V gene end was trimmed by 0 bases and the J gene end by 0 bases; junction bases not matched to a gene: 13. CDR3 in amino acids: CASSYSVIGTASATNEKLFF. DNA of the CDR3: TGTGCCAGCAGTTACTCCGTCATCGGGACAGCCAGTGCAACTAATGAAAAACTGTTTTTT.

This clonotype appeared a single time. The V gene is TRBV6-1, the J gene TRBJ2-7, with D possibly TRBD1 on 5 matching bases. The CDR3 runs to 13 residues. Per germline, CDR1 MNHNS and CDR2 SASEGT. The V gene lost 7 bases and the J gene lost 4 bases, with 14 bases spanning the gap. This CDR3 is CASKAAGAYEQYF. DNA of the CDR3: TGTGCCAGCAAAGCTGCTGGGGCTTACGAGCAGTACTTC.

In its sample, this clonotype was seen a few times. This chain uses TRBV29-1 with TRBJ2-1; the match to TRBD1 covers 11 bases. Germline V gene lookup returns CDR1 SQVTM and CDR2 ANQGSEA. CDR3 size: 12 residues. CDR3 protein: CIAGTGGLRQFF. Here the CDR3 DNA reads TGCATTGCCGGGACAGGGGGGTTGCGGCAGTTCTTC.

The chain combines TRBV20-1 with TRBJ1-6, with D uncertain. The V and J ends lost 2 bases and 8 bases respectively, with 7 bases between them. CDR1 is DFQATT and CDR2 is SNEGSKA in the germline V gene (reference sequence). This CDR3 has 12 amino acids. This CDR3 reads CSARRADSPLHF. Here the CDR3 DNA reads TGCAGTGCTAGACGGGCGGATTCACCCCTCCACTTT.

The DNA for the CDR3 is TGTGCCAGCAGCTTAAAACGGTCGGAAAGCACAGATACGCAGTATTTT. Translation: CASSLKRSESTDTQYF. The chain joins TRBV7-2 to TRBJ2-3, with D uncertain. Germline lookup yields CDR1 SGHTA and CDR2 FQGNSA. The CDR3 is made up of 16 amino acids. Trimming removed 2 bases at V and 0 bases at J, with 12 bases between.

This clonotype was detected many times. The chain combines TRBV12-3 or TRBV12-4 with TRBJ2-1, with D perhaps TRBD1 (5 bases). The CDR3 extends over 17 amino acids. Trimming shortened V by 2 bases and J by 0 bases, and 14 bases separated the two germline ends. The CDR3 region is CASSLSRVMGSYNEQFF. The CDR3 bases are TGTGCCAGCAGTTTATCCAGGGTTATGGGCTCCTACAATGAGCAGTTCTTC.

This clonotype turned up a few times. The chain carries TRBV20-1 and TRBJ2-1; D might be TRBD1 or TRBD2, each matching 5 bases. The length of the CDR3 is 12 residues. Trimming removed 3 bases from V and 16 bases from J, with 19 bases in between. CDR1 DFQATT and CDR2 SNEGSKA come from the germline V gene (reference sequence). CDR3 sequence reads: CSASSDGTANFF. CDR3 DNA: TGCAGTGCTAGTTCGGACGGGACCGCAAATTTCTTC.

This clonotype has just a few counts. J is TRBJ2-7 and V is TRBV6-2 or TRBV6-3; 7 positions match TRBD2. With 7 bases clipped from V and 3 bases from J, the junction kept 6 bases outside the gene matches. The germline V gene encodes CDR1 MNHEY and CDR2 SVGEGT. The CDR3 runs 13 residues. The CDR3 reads CASKPSGSYEQYF. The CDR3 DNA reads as TGTGCCAGCAAACCTAGCGGAAGCTACGAGCAGTACTTC.

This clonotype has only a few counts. The CDR3 protein is CASSQGSTGELFF. CDR3 in DNA: TGTGCCAGTAGTCAGGGGAGCACCGGGGAGCTGTTTTTT. The chain links TRBV6-6 to TRBJ2-2; D perhaps matches TRBD1 (6 bases). The germline V gene encodes CDR1 MNHNY and CDR2 SVGAGI (reference sequence). The CDR3 consists of 13 residues. The ends were cut back, 9 bases at V and 4 bases at J, with 12 bases in the middle.

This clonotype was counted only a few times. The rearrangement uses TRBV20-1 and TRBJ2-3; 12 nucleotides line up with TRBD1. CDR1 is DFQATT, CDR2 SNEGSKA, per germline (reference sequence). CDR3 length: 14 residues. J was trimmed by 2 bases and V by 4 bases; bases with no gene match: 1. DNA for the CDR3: TGCAGTGCTAAGGGACAGGGGGCCACAGATACGCAGTATTTT. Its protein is CSAKGQGATDTQYF.

As DNA, the CDR3 is TGCGCCAGCAGTGAGTCGAACGAAGATAGCGGGGTCTACGAGCAGTACTTC. It yields the protein CASSESNEDSGVYEQYF. The gene calls are TRBV10-1 and TRBJ2-7; 8 positions agree with TRBD2. This CDR3 is built from 17 residues. The germline CDR1 and CDR2 sequences are WNHNN and SYGVQD (reference sequence). J gave up 3 bases and V 0 bases, and 10 bases lay outside the gene matches.

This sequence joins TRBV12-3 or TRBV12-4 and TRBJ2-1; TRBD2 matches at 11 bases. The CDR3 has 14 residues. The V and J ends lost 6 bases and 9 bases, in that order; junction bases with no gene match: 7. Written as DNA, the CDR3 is TGTGCCAGCAGATCGGGACTAGCGGTTAGTGAGCAGTTCTTC. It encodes CASRSGLAVSEQFF.

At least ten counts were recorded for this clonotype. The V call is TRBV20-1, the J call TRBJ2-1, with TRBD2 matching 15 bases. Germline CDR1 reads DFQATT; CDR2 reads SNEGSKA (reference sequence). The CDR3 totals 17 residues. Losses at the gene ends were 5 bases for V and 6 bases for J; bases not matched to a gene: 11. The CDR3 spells CSAGGLAGGWLGNEQFF. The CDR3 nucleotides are TGCAGTGCTGGGGGACTAGCGGGAGGATGGTTGGGCAATGAGCAGTTCTTC.

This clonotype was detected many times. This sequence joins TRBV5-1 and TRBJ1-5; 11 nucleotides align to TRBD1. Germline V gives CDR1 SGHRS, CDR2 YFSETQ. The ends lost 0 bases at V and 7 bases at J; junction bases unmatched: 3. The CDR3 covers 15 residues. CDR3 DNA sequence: TGCGCCAGCAGCTTGGGGACAGGGGGCGTCCAGCCCCAGCATTTT. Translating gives CASSLGTGGVQPQHF.

CDR3 coding DNA: TGTGCCAGCCGAGTCGTCGGTAGCGGGAGAGGGGAGACCCAGTACTTC. Residues: CASRVVGSGRGETQYF. J is TRBJ2-5 and V is TRBV3-1; 9 bases are shared with TRBD2. The CDR3 length is 16 residues. V was pared by 8 bases and J by 5 bases, with 15 bases of the junction left unmatched. Germline V gives CDR1 LGHDT, CDR2 YNNKEL (reference sequence).

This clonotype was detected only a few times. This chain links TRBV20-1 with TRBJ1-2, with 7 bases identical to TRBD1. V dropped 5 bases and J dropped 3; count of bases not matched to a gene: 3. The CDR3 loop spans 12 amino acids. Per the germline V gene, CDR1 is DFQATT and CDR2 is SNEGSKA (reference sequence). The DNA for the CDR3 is TGCAGTGCTTGGGACAGAGACTATGGCTACACCTTC. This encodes CSAWDRDYGYTF.

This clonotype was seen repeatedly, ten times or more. CDR3 amino acids: CASSFRQGGDTQYF. CDR3 sequence (DNA): TGTGCCAGCAGTTTCCGTCAGGGCGGAGATACGCAGTATTTT. The chain carries TRBV12-3 or TRBV12-4 and TRBJ2-3; tentatively, D is TRBD1 (5 bases). This CDR3 has 14 residues. V lost 3 bases to trimming and J lost 5 bases, with 12 bases between them.

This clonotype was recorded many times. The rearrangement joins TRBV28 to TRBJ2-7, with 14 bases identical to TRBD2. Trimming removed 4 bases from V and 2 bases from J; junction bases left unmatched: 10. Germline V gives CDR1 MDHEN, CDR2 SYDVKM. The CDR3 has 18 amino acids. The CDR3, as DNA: TGTGCCAGCAGTTCTCCGGGACTAGCGGGAGCCCGGCCCTACGAGCAGTACTTC. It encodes CASSSPGLAGARPYEQYF.

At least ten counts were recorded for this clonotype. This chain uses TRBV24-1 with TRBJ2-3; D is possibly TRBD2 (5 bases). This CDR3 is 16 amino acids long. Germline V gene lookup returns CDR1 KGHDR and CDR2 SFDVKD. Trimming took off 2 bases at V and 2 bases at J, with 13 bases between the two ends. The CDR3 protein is CATSDSIERLTDTQYF. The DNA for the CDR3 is TGTGCCACCAGTGATTCGATCGAGCGGCTCACAGATACGCAGTATTTT.

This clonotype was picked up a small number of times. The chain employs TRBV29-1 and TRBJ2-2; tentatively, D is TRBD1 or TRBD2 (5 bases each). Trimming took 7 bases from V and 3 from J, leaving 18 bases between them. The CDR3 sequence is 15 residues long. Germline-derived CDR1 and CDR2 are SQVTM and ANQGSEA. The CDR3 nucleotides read TGCAGCGCCGGCCGGGGCCTCTGGGACACCGGGGAGCTGTTTTTT. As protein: CSAGRGLWDTGELFF.

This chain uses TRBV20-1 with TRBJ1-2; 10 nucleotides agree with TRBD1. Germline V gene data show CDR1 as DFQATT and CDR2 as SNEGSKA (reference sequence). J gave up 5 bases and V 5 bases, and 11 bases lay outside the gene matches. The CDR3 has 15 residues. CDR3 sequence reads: CSASPRGQGKYGYTF. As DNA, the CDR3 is TGCAGTGCTTCGCCCCGGGGACAGGGGAAATATGGCTACACCTTC.

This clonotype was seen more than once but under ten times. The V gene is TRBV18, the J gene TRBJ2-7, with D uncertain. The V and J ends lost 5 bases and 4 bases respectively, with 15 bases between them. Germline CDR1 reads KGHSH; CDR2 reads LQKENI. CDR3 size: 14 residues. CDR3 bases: TGTGCCAGCTCAGCTTTCGAGAAACAATACGAGCAGTACTTC. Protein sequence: CASSAFEKQYEQYF. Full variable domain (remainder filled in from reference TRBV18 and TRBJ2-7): NAGVMQNPRHLVRRRGQEARLRCSPMKGHSHVYWYRQLPEEGLKFMVYLQKENIIDESGMPKERFSAEFPKEGPSILRIQQVVRGDSAAYFCASSAFEKQYEQYFGPGTRLTVT.

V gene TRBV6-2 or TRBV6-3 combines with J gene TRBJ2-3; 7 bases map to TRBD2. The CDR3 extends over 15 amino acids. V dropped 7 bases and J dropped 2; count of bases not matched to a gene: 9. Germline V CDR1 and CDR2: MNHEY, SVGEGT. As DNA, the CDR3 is TGTGCCAGCACAAGTCGGGGAGGGACCACAGATACGCAGTATTTT. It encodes CASTSRGGTTDTQYF.

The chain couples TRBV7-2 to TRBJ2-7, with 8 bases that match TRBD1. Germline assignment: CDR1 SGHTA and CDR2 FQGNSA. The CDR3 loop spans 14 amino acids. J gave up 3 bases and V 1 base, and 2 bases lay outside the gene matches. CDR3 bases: TGTGCCAGCAGCTTAGGGACAGGGTACTACGAGCAGTACTTC. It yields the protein CASSLGTGYYEQYF.

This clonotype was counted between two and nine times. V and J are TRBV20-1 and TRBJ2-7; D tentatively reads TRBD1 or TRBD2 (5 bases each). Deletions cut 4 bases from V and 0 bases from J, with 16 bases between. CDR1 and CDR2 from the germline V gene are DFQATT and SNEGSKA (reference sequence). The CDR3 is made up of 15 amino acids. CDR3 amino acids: CSAKGTQTYSYEQYF. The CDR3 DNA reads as TGCAGTGCTAAGGGGACCCAAACTTACTCCTACGAGCAGTACTTC.

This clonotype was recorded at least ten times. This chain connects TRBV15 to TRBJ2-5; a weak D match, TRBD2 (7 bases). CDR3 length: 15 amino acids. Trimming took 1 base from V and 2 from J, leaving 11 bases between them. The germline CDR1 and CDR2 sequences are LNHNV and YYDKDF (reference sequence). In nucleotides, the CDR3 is TGTGCCACCAGCAGAGGGGGGGGGCAGCAAGAGACCCAGTACTTC. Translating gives CATSRGGGQQETQYF. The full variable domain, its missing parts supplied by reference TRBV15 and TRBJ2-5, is DAMVIQNPRYQVTQFGKPVTLSCSQTLNHNVMYWYQQKSSQAPKLLFHYYDKDFNNEADTPDNFQSRRPNTSFCFLDIRSPGLGDTAMYLCATSRGGGQQETQYFGPGTRLLVL.